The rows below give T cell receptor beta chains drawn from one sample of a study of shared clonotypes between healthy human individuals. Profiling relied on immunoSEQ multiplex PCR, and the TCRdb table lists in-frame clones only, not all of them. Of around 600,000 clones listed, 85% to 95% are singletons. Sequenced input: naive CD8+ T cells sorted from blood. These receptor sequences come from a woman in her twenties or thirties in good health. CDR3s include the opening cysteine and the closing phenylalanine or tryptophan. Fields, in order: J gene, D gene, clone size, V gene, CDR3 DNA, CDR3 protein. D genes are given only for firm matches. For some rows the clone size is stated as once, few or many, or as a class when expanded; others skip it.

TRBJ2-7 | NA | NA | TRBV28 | TGTGCCAGCAGTTGGGTCGGCAGCGGAAGAGGATACGAGCAGTACTTC | CASSWVGSGRGYEQYF
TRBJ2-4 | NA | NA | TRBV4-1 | TGCGCCAGCAGCCAGCCAGGGGGGGGCAAAAACATTCAGTACTTC | CASSQPGGGKNIQYF
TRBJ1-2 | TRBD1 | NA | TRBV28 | TGTGCCAGCAGTTCTACCCGAGGGACAGGTCCAAACTATGGCTACACCTTC | CASSSTRGTGPNYGYTF
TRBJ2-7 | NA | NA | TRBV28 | TGTGCCAGCAGTTTATCCAGGGACGAGCAGTACTTC | CASSLSRDEQYF
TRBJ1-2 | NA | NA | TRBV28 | TGTGCCAGCAGTTTATGGACGGGTAGGAGACCCTATGGCTACACCTTC | CASSLWTGRRPYGYTF
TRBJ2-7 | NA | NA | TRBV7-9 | TGTGCCAGCAGCTACTCGGCGGCCTACGAGCAGTACTTC | CASSYSAAYEQYF
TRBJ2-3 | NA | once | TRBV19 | TGTGCCAGTAGTATGAGCACCGCGGCAGGGGTCACAGATACGCAGTATTTT | CASSMSTAAGVTDTQYF
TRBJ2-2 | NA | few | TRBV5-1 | TGCGCCAGCAGCTCCGCTGGCGCTGGGGAGCTGTTTTTT | CASSSAGAGELFF
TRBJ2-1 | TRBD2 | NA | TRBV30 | TGTGCCTGGAGTAGGAAGGGCGGGAGGTACTACAATGAGCAGTTCTTC | CAWSRKGGRYYNEQFF
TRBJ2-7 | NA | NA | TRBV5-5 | TGTGCCAGCAGTCCCTCATGGGGGAACGAGCAGTACTTC | CASSPSWGNEQYF
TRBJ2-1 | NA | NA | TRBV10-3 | TGTGCCATCAGTGATGGTGTAGGGATGGACAATGAGCAGTTCTTC | CAISDGVGMDNEQFF
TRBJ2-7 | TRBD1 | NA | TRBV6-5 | TGTGCCAGCAGTTACAGACAGGGTCACTCCTACGAGCAGTACTTC | CASSYRQGHSYEQYF
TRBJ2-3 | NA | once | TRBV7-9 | TGTGCCAGCAGCTTACTCGGCGGGGCCACCTTT | CASSLLGGATF
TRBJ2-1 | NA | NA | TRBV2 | TGTGCCAGCACCGGGGAGCAGTTCTTC | CASTGEQFF
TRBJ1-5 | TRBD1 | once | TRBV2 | TGTGCCAGCAGTGCCGGACAGGGAACCCCCCGGGATCAGCCCCAGCATTTT | CASSAGQGTPRDQPQHF
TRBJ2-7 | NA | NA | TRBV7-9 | TGTGCCAGCAGCTTAGTTGCAGGATCCTACGAGCAGTACTTC | CASSLVAGSYEQYF
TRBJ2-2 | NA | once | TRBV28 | TGTGCCAGCAGTCTTGGGTTCGGGGAGCTGTTTTTT | CASSLGFGELFF
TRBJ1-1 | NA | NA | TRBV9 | TGTGCCAGCAGTCCCAGACTCATGAACACTGAAGCTTTCTTT | CASSPRLMNTEAFF
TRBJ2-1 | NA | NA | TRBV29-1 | TGCAGCGTTCAGGGTCTTCGCTCCTACAATGAGCAGTTCTTC | CSVQGLRSYNEQFF
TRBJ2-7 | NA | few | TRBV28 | TGTGCCAGCAGCTCTGACACCTTTGGCCTCTCCTACGAGCAGTACTTC | CASSSDTFGLSYEQYF
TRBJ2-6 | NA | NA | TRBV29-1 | TGCAGCGTTGAATCCTCTGAAGCCAACGTCCTGACTTTC | CSVESSEANVLTF
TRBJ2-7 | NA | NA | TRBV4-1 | TGCGCCAGCAGCCATGCCTCGAATGTCTACGAGCAGTACTTC | CASSHASNVYEQYF
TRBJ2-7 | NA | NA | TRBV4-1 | TGCGCCAGCAGCCAAGATAAGGTGGGGCCTTACGAGCAGTACTTC | CASSQDKVGPYEQYF
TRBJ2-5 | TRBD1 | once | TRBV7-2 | TGTGCCAGCAGCCACCGCCGGGGACAGGGGGATGGCGAGACCCAGTACTTC | CASSHRRGQGDGETQYF
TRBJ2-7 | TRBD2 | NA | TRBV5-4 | TGTGCCAGCAGCCGAGGACTAGCGGCGAACGAGCAGTACTTC | CASSRGLAANEQYF
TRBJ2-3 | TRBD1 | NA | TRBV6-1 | TGTGCCAGCAGTCATTACAGGGGAAGCGCAGATACGCAGTATTTT | CASSHYRGSADTQYF
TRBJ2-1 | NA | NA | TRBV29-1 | TGCAGCGTTGAACCCCAGGGGCCAATCTACAATGAGCAGTTCTTC | CSVEPQGPIYNEQFF
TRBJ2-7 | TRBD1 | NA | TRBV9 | TGTGCCAGCAGCGTAGGGGGCAGGGGGCTGGTCGAGCAGTACTTC | CASSVGGRGLVEQYF
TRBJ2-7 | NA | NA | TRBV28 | TGTGCCAGCAGTATACACAGCCTAACGAGCTCCTACGAGCAGTACTTC | CASSIHSLTSSYEQYF
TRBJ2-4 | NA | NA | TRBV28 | TGTGCCAGCAGTTCCCAACCGACGTCCGAGGCCAAAAACATTCAGTACTTC | CASSSQPTSEAKNIQYF
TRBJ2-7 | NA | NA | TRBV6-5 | TGTGCCAGCAGTTTCGGAAGCTCCTACGAGCAGTACTTC | CASSFGSSYEQYF
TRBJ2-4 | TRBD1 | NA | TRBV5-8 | TGTGCCAGCAGCTTGGGGGTAGGGACAGGGGGCGAGTACTTC | CASSLGVGTGGEYF
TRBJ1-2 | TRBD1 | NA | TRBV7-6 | TGTGCCAGCAGCTTAGGGACAGGGGTTGGCTATGGCTACACCTTC | CASSLGTGVGYGYTF
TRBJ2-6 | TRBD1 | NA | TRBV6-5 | TGTGCCAGCAGTTATTTCGTACAGGGGAACGTCCTGACTTTC | CASSYFVQGNVLTF
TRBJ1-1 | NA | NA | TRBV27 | TGTGCCAGCAGTCTAACACGTCAGGCCACTGAAGCTTTCTTT | CASSLTRQATEAFF
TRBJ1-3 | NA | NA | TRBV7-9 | TGTGCCAGCAGCTTGGTGATACAGGGCCTTACCTTCTCTGGAAACACCATATATTTT | CASSLVIQGLTFSGNTIYF
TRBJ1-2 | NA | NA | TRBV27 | TGTGCCAGCAGTGAAGCAGGGGATTATGGCTACACCTTC | CASSEAGDYGYTF
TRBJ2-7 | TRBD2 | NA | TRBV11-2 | TGTGCCAGCAGCCCCGGGACTAGCGGCTACGAGCAGTACTTC | CASSPGTSGYEQYF
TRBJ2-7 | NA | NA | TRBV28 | TGTGCCAGCAGTTTCGAGGGGTCGACCTACGAGCAGTACTTC | CASSFEGSTYEQYF
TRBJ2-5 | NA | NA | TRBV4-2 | TGTGCCAGCAGCGAAACAGGGTACCAAGAGACCCAGTACTTC | CASSETGYQETQYF
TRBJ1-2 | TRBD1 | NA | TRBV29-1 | TGCAGCGCTTACAGGGGGAACTATGGCTACACCTTC | CSAYRGNYGYTF
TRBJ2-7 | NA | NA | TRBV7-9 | TGTGCCAGCAGCGGAGGGGGGTTCTCATCCTACGAGCAGTACTTC | CASSGGGFSSYEQYF
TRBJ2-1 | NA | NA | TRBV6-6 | TGTGCCAGCAGCCACTTTGGGGCCTACAATGAGCAGTTCTTC | CASSHFGAYNEQFF
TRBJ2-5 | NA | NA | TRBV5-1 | TGCGCCAGCAGCTTGAGACTAGACAAAGAGACCCAGTACTTC | CASSLRLDKETQYF
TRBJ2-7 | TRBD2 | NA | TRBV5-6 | TGTGCCAGCAGCTTGAGTGGCGGGAGTCCCTACGAGCAGTACTTC | CASSLSGGSPYEQYF
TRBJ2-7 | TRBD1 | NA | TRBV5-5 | TGTGCCAGCAGCCTAAGGGACAGGGGGCCCCACGAGCAGTACTTC | CASSLRDRGPHEQYF
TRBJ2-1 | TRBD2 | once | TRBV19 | TGTGCCAGTAGATCAGCGGGAGCGGGTGAGCAGTTCTTC | CASRSAGAGEQFF
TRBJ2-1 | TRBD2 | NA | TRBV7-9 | TGTGCCAGCAGCGCACTACCGGGACTAGCGACATCCTACAATGAGCAGTTCTTC | CASSALPGLATSYNEQFF
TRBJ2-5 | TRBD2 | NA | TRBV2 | TGTGCCAGCATTGATGTTCTAGCGGGAATGGAAGAGACCCAGTACTTC | CASIDVLAGMEETQYF
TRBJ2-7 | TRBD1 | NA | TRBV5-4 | TGTGCCAGCAGCCCCTCCCCCGGGGGACAGGGGATCGAGCAGTACTTC | CASSPSPGGQGIEQYF
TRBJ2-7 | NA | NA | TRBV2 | TGTGCCAGCAGTCCCCCGGGTGAGGCCAACTACGAGCAGTACTTC | CASSPPGEANYEQYF
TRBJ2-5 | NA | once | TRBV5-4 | TGTGCCAGCAGCTTGGCCGAGGCTGAGACCCAGTACTTC | CASSLAEAETQYF
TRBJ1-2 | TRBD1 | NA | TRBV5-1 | TGCGCCAGCAGAGAAGGAGGGGGCGCCGGTGGCTACACCTTC | CASREGGGAGGYTF
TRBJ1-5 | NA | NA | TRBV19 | TGTGCCAGCTCCCCCGTCCGTCATAGCAATCAGCCCCAGCATTTT | CASSPVRHSNQPQHF
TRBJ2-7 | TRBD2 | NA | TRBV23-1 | TGCGCCAGCAGTCAGTCGGGACTAGCGGAAAGGCGCCACTCCTACGAGCAGTACTTC | CASSQSGLAERRHSYEQYF